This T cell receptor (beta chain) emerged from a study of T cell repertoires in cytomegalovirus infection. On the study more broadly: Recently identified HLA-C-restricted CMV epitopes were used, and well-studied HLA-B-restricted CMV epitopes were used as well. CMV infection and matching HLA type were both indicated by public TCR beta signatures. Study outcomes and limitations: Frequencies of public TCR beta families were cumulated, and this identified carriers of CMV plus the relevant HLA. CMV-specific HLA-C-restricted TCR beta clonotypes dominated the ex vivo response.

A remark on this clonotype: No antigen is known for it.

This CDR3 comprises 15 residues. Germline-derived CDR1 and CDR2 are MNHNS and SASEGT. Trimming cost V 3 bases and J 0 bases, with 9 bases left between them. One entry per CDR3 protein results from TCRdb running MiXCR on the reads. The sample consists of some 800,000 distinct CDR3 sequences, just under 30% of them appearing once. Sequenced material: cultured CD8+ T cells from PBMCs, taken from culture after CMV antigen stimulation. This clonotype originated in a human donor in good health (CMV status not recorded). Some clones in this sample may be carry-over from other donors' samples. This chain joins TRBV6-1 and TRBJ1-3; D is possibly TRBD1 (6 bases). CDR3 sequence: CASSERDNSGNTIYF. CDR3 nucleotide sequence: TGTGCCAGCAGTGAGAGGGACAACTCTGGAAACACCATATATTTT.